This T cell receptor (beta chain) was identified in a study of blood T cell repertoires in COVID-19. TCRdb's table, derived via immunoSEQ multiplex PCR, lists solely in-frame clones and lacks some. The sample has roughly 400,000 clones, about 88% seen once. The CDR3 consists of 14 residues. V was pared by 6 bases and J by 6 bases, with 7 bases of the junction left unmatched. Germline CDR1 reads MNHEY; CDR2 reads SVGAGI. The chain uses TRBV6-5 and TRBJ2-2, with 7 bases lining up with TRBD1. This TCR derives from a woman aged 18-35 years who had been exposed to COVID-19. Material for sequencing was PBMCs or T cells enriched from blood (not recorded which). The CDR3, as DNA: TGTGCCAGCAGCTCGGACAGGCCGTCCGGGGAGCTGTTTTTT. Protein sequence: CASSSDRPSGELFF.